This TCR beta chain was retrieved from a study of blood T cells in healthy people across ages. Alongside a J-beta primer mix, a sample-barcoded 5' primer served in a second PCR lasting 7 to 11 cycles. Each CDR3 protein is one row after TCRdb ran MiXCR on the 5' RACE reads. The sample lists 750,000 to 950,000 distinct CDR3 sequences; almost 30% were seen once. This clonotype showed up many times. One end of the junction varies from germline; a read error may be responsible. Germline loops: CDR1 MNHEY, CDR2 SVGAGI. CDR3 length equals 12 residues. The data were also submitted as part of a second study, on T cells of mothers and their children.

Sequenced: blood. V gene TRBV6-5 combines with J gene TRBJ2-7; D is unclear. The clonotype was recovered from a woman aged 40 to 49 in good health. Here the CDR3 reads CASSHSGYEQYF. The CDR3 DNA reads TGTGCCAGCAGTCACTCCGGATACGAGCAGTACTTC.